This section outlines one TCR beta chain sequence together with its context. Sequencing was performed with immunoSEQ multiplex PCR; in TCRdb, only in-frame clones are kept and a portion is missing. Of about 150,000 clones in the sample, roughly 71% were seen once. Per germline, CDR1 SGHRS and CDR2 YFSETQ. Trimming shortened V by 5 bases and J by 3 bases, and 11 bases separated the two germline ends. The CDR3 spans 14 residues. The source of the sample is a study of blood T cell repertoires in COVID-19. Study information: COVID-19 samples from acute and convalescent phases originated in the United States, Italy and Spain.

V usage is TRBV5-1 and J usage is TRBJ2-2, with D maybe TRBD2 (5 bases). The sample consisted of peripheral blood. The TCR was taken from a woman aged 80 or over with acute or convalescent COVID-19. The CDR3 loop is CASSPSGDTGELFF. CDR3 nucleotides: TGCGCCAGCAGTCCCAGCGGCGACACCGGGGAGCTGTTTTTT.